This T cell receptor (beta chain) was recorded in a study of shared clonotypes between healthy human individuals. Looking at the study overall: Aged 18 to 49, the donors were a couple of women and a few men. Study findings and constraints: Genetic and exposure-history diversity was limited by the few donors. Richness estimates generally favored naive over memory subsets.

The CDR3 has 14 residues. Germline-derived CDR1 and CDR2 are MNHEY and SVGAGI. Deletions cut 6 bases from V and 2 bases from J, with 11 bases between. Assay: immunoSEQ multiplex PCR; the TCRdb copy retains only in-frame clones and omits some. The sample includes millions of clones, approximately 93% of them seen just once. Details on this clone: Its antigen is not known.

Into CD45RA+ naive and CD45RA-negative memory subsets, the CD4+ cells were split. The specimen sequenced was naive CD4+ T cells from PBMCs. The subset is: CD45RA+ positively selected. This chain uses TRBV6-5 with TRBJ1-5, with a weak D call TRBD1 (6 bases). The clonotype comes from a man aged 18 to 29 in good health. Some clones in this sample may be carry-over from other donors' samples. The CDR3 sequence: CASSTDRRNQPQHF. The CDR3 DNA sequence: TGTGCCAGCAGCACTGACAGGCGCAATCAGCCCCAGCATTTT.